Presented here are 13 T cell receptor beta chains from one specimen sequenced in a study of post-analysis software for immune sequencing data. Regarding the study as a whole: Five TRBV segments were more frequent in patients than controls; TRBV5-6, TRBV5-1 and TRBV20-1 belonged to this group.

No antigens are known for them. TCR beta cDNA libraries included unique molecular identifiers. TCRdb re-called the PCR reads with MiXCR, one entry per CDR3 protein. The sample gives fewer than 600,000 distinct CDR3 sequences, over 35% of which show up once; 12% is in the top ten. Sequencing was performed on blood. Every receptor here comes from a girl aged 10 to 17 with multiple sclerosis.

The genes are TRBV4-1 and TRBJ2-4; TRBD2 matches at 7 bases. The J call is in doubt because the DNA end fits TRBJ2-7 better. CDR1 is MGHRA and CDR2 is YSYEKL in the germline V gene. The CDR3 length is 18 residues. CDR3 in amino acids: CASSQDPLGSGTRYEQYF. The DNA for the CDR3 is TGCGCCAGCAGCCAAGATCCCCTGGGGAGCGGGACCCGCTACGAGCAGTACTTC.

The chain employs TRBV29-1 and TRBJ2-7; no definite D call. V lost 8 bases, J lost 6 bases, and 14 bases lay in between. This CDR3 region has 11 residues. In germline, CDR1 is SQVTM, CDR2 ANQGSEA. CDR3 amino acids: CSFRAPCEQYF. Written as DNA, the CDR3 is TGCAGCTTCCGGGCCCCCTGCGAGCAGTACTTC.

This clonotype was counted a single time. V is TRBV6-5 and J is TRBJ1-6; TRBD1 aligns across 8 bases. V was clipped by 6 bases and J by 8 bases; unmatched bases: 6. This CDR3 comprises 14 residues. Germline loops: CDR1 MNHEY, CDR2 SVGAGI. For the CDR3, the DNA is TGTGCCAGCAGGCGGACAGGGAAGGATTCACCCCTCCACTTT. Protein sequence: CASRRTGKDSPLHF.

V gene TRBV11-2 combines with J gene TRBJ2-1; D is undetermined. The CDR3 runs 13 residues. Germline V lookup: CDR1 SGHAT, CDR2 FQNNGV. V shed 5 bases and J shed 9 bases, with 14 bases lying between them. Written as DNA, the CDR3 is TGTGCCAGCAGCCCCTCCGTGGAGCGTGAGCAGTTCTTC. Translating it yields CASSPSVEREQFF.

The rearrangement joins TRBV10-3 to TRBJ1-2; 7 nucleotides line up with TRBD1. CDR3 size: 15 residues. Trimming at V came to 6 bases and at J to 6 bases, leaving 13 bases not matched to a gene. Germline V gives CDR1 ENHRY, CDR2 SYGVKD. This CDR3 is CAIRPAVGGLDGYTF. In nucleotides, the CDR3 is TGTGCCATCAGGCCTGCGGTAGGGGGCTTGGATGGCTACACCTTC.

The chain is built from TRBV20-1 and TRBJ2-3, with TRBD2 matching 12 bases. The V segment lost 6 bases and the J segment 3 bases; nucleotides outside the gene matches: 13. Germline V gene lookup returns CDR1 DFQATT and CDR2 SNEGSKA (reference sequence). This CDR3 region has 17 residues. The CDR3 sequence: CSATNAQLAGGTDTQYF. The CDR3 DNA sequence: TGCAGTGCCACTAATGCACAACTAGCGGGGGGAACAGATACGCAGTATTTT.

The chain combines TRBV6-5 with TRBJ1-2; D is undetermined. CDR1 is MNHEY, CDR2 SVGAGI, per germline. This CDR3 spans 14 amino acids. The germline V and J ends were trimmed by 7 bases and 2 bases, with 14 bases remaining between them. CDR3 in amino acids: CASMSHLVNYGYTF. The CDR3 DNA sequence: TGTGCCAGCATGTCGCATCTAGTCAACTATGGCTACACCTTC.

This clonotype turned up a few times. The chain uses TRBV12-3 or TRBV12-4 and TRBJ2-7; TRBD2 matches 7 bases. The junction had 15 bases not matched to a gene; V was cut back by 7 bases and J by 0 bases. This CDR3 is 17 amino acids long. The CDR3 sequence: CASTPVGREISSYEQYF. Here the CDR3 DNA reads TGTGCCAGCACCCCGGTGGGGCGGGAGATTAGCTCCTACGAGCAGTACTTC.

V and J are TRBV10-3 and TRBJ2-7, with D perhaps TRBD1 (6 bases). Per germline, CDR1 ENHRY and CDR2 SYGVKD. This CDR3 contains 14 residues. V was shortened by 3 bases and J by 1 base, with 10 bases between the two germline ends. CDR3 residues: CAISDQGPSYEQYF. The CDR3 nucleotides are TGTGCCATCAGTGACCAGGGGCCTTCCTACGAGCAGTACTTC.

The sample holds a few counts of this clonotype. V is TRBV15 and J is TRBJ2-7; possibly TRBD1 or TRBD2 for D (5 bases each). Trimming left V 0 bases short and J 5 bases short, with 11 bases between. The length of the CDR3 is 14 residues. CDR1 is LNHNV and CDR2 is YYDKDF in the germline V gene (reference sequence). Written as DNA, the CDR3 is TGTGCCACCAGCAGAGATCGATGGGGGAACGAGCAGTACTTC. Amino acid sequence: CATSRDRWGNEQYF. The whole variable domain, remainder taken from reference TRBV15 and TRBJ2-7, is DAMVIQNPRYQVTQFGKPVTLSCSQTLNHNVMYWYQQKSSQAPKLLFHYYDKDFNNEADTPDNFQSRRPNTSFCFLDIRSPGLGDTAMYLCATSRDRWGNEQYFGPGTRLTVT.

This clonotype was seen a handful of times. The chain carries TRBV6-2 or TRBV6-3 and TRBJ2-1, with unresolved D. CDR1 is MNHEY, CDR2 SVGEGT, per germline. The V and J ends lost 2 bases and 8 bases respectively, with 10 bases between them. CDR3 length: 13 residues. The CDR3 DNA reads as TGTGCCAGCAGTTACCTATCCGGCTATGAGCAGTTCTTC. This codes for CASSYLSGYEQFF.

The chain has TRBV27 and TRBJ2-7; D is unclear. The germline V and J ends were trimmed by 5 bases and 7 bases, with 15 bases remaining between them. CDR1 is MNHEY and CDR2 is SMNVEV in the germline V gene (reference sequence). This CDR3 region has 13 residues. For the CDR3, the DNA is TGTGCCAGCAGTCCCTCTACCCACAATGAGCAGTACTTC. This translates into CASSPSTHNEQYF.

The V gene is TRBV6-5, the J gene TRBJ1-4; the match to TRBD1 covers 7 bases. In germline, CDR1 is MNHEY, CDR2 SVGAGI. The J segment lost 8 bases and the V segment lost 5 bases, leaving 8 bases of the junction unmatched. The CDR3 covers 14 residues. CDR3 nucleotide sequence: TGTGCCAGCAGTAGACAGGGAGGCGGCGAAAAACTGTTTTTT. Protein sequence: CASSRQGGGEKLFF.